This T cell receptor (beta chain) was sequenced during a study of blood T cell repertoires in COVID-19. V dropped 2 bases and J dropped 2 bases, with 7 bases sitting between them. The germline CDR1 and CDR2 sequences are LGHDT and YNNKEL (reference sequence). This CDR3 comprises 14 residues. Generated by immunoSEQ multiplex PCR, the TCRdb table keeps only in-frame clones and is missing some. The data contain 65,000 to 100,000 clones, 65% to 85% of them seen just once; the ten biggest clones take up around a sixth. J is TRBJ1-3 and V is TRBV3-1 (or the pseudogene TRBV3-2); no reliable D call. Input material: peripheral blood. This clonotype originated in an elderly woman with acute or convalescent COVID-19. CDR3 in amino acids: CASSQILAGNTIYF. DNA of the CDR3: TGTGCCAGCAGCCAAATTTTAGCTGGAAACACCATATATTTT.